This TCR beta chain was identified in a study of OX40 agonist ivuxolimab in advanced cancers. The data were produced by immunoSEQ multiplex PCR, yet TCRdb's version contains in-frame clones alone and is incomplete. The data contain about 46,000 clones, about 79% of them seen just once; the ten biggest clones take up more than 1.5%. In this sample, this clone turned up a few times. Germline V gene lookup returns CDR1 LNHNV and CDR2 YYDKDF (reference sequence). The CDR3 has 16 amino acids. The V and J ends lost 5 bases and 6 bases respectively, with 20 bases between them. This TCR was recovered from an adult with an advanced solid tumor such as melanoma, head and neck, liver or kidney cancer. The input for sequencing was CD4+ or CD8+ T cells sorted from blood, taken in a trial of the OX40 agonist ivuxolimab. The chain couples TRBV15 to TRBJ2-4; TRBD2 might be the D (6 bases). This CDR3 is CATSGEEWVFRNIQYF. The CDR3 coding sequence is TGTGCCACCAGCGGGGAGGAGTGGGTGTTCAGAAACATTCAGTACTTC.